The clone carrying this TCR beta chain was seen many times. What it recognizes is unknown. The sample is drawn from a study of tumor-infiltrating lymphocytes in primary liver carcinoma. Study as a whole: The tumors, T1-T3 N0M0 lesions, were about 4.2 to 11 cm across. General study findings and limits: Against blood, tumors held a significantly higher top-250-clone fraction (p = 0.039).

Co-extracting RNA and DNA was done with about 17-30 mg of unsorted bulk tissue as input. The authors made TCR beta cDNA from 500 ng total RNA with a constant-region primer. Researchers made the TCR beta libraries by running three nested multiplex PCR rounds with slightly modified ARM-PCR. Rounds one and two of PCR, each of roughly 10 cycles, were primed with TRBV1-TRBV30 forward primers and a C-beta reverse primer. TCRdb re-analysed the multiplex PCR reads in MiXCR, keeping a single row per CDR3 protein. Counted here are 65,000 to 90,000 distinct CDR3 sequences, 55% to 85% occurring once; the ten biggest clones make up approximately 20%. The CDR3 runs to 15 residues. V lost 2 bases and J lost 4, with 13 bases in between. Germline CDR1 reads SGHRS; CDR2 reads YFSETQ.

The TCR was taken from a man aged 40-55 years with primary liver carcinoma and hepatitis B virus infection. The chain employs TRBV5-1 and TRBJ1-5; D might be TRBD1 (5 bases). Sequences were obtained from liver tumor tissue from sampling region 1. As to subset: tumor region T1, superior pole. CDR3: CASSLTGEGNQPQHF. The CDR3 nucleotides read TGCGCCAGCAGCTTAACAGGTGAAGGAAATCAGCCCCAGCATTTT.